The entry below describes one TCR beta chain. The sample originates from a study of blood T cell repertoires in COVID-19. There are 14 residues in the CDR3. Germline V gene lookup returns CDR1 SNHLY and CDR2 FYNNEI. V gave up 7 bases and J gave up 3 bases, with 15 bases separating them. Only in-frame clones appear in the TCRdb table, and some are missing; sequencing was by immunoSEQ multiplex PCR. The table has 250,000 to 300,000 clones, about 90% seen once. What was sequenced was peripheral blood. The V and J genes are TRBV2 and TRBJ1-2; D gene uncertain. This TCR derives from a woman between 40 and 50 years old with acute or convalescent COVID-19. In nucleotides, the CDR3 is TGTGCCAGCACCCACGGGGAGGCGTACTATGGCTACACCTTC. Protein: CASTHGEAYYGYTF.